This paragraph covers one T cell receptor beta chain sequence. Its target is not known. V was pared by 3 bases and J by 7 bases, with 6 bases of the junction left unmatched. The CDR3 consists of 14 residues. Germline V gene lookup returns CDR1 SQVTM and CDR2 ANQGSEA. According to the study, genomic DNA was the template for TCR beta VDJ and CDR3 profiling. Each CDR3 protein is one row after TCRdb ran MiXCR on the reads. In the table there are roughly 150,000 distinct CDR3 sequences, 40% to 55% of which are singletons. These data come from a study of CD8+CD57+ T cells in acquired aplastic anemia. About the study: Mean yield of DNA from sorted CD4+ and CD8+ cells was 3 to 3.5 ug.

Findings and caveats of the study: Patients and controls were found to share twenty-nine CD8+ CDR3 sequences.

Patients selected for sequencing had displayed CD8+CD57+ cell expansion by flow cytometry. Severe acquired aplastic anemia was diagnosed in all patients. Each patient gave a blood sample that was collected before any therapy had been received. The clonotype comes from a human donor with aplastic anemia. What was sequenced was sorted CD4+, CD8+, or CD8+CD57+ T cells (not recorded which) from PBMCs. The chain uses TRBV29-1 and TRBJ1-4; 9 bases agree with TRBD1. CDR3: CSVDTGGAGEKLFF. The CDR3 bases are TGCAGCGTTGATACAGGGGGCGCAGGTGAAAAACTGTTTTTT.